This TCR beta chain was captured by sequencing in a study of blood T cell repertoires in COVID-19. Germline trimming cut 5 bases from V and 5 bases from J; bases unmatched to any gene: 6. There are 14 residues in the CDR3. The germline gives CDR1 SNHLY, CDR2 FYNNEI. Profiling relied on immunoSEQ multiplex PCR, and the TCRdb table lists in-frame clones only, not all of them. The repertoire has roughly 500,000 clones, roughly nine tenths of them found once; the top ten carry more than 7.5%. Assignment of participants to cohorts was predicated upon participant-reported clinical history. Two negative PCRs, clearance, or symptom resolution characterized the recovered Cohort 3 donors.

The sample comprised PBMCs or T cells enriched from blood (not recorded which). The gene calls are TRBV2 and TRBJ2-5, with 9 bases aligning to TRBD2. The sequence was obtained from a woman aged 60-70 years who had recovered from COVID-19. CDR3 DNA: TGTGCCAGCAGTTCTAGCGGGGTGCGGGAGACCCAGTACTTC. Protein: CASSSSGVRETQYF.